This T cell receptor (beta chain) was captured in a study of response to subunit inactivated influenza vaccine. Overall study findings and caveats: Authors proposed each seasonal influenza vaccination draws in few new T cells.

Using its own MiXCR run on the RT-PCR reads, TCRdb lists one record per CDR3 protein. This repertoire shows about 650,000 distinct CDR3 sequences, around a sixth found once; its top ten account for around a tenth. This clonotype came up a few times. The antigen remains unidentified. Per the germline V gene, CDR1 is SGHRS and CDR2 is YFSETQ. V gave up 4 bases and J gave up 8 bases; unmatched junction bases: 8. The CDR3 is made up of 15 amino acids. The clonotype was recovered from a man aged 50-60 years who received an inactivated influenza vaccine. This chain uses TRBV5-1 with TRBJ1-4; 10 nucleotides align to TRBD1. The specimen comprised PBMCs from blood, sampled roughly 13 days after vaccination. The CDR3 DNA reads TGCGCCAGCAGCACGACAGGGGGCCCCCGCGAAAAACTGTTTTTT. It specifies CASSTTGGPREKLFF.